Listed here is a single T cell receptor beta chain. Its target is unknown. Time point given: week 5, during vaccination. Each dose of the vaccine consisted of 300 ug of mutant IDH1 20-mer peptide, with topical imiquimod. Using immunoSEQ multiplex PCR, the repertoire was profiled, and TCRdb retains in-frame clones only, with some absent. The table lists tens of thousands of clones, approximately 82% of them singletons. The CDR3 extends over 18 amino acids. Germline-derived CDR1 and CDR2 are MGHRA and YSYEKL. V dropped 0 bases and J dropped 4; count of bases not matched to a gene: 12. The sample is drawn from a study of a mutant IDH1 vaccine in newly diagnosed glioma. The overall study: Vaccines began 4-6 weeks after radiotherapy alone, or with temozolomide cycles. Radiotherapy, temozolomide, or both had been given previously, and both were given to most. Study-level results: Pseudoprogression seemed unlinked to shifts in top peripheral T cell clonotypes. Immune responses induced by the vaccine were seen in around 92% of patients, spanning multiple MHC alleles.

The chain couples TRBV4-1 to TRBJ2-7; 10 bases map to TRBD2. The sequence derives from a woman between 18 and 29 years old with glioma. Some clones in this sample may be carry-over from other donors' samples. The sample in question was PBMCs, obtained from a glioma patient whose treatment included an IDH1 peptide vaccine. CDR3 loop: CASSQEGSGRLRRYEQYF. The CDR3 nucleotides are TGCGCCAGCAGCCAAGAGGGTAGCGGGAGGTTACGGAGATACGAGCAGTACTTC.